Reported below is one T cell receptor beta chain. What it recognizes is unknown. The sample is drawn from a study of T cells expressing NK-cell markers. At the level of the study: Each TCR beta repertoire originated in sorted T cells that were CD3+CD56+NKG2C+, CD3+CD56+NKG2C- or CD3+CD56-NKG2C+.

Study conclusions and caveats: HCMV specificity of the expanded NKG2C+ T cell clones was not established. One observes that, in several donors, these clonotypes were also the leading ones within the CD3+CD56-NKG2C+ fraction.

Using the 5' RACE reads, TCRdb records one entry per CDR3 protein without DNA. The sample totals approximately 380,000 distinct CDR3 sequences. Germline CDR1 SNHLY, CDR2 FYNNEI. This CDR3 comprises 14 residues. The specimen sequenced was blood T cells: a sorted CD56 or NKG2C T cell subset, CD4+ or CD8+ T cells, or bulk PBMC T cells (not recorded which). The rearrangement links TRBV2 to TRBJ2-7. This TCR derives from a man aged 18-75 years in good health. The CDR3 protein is CASSLESASYEQYF.